This T cell receptor (beta chain) was captured in a study of OX40 agonist ivuxolimab in advanced cancers. Overall study: Of mixed ages from 23 to 79 and averaging roughly 64 years, the group was about 80% male. Prior anti-PD-1, anti-PD-L1 or anti-CTLA-4 therapy did not bar entry, and about 40% had some.

Study-level points and caveats: By week 6 at 0.1 to 3.0 mg/kg, blood CD4+ and CD8+ T cells had expanded clonally.

On this clone itself: As yet, its antigen is unknown.

This CDR3 spans 13 amino acids. V lost 10 bases and J lost 2, with 14 bases in between. Germline values: CDR1 ENHRY, CDR2 SYGVKD. The data were produced by immunoSEQ multiplex PCR, yet TCRdb's version contains in-frame clones alone and is incomplete. This sample carries 80,000 to 95,000 clones, 86% of them seen once, and the ten largest clones take under 2%. This chain connects TRBV10-3 to TRBJ2-5, with D unresolved. This specimen consisted of CD4+ or CD8+ T cells sorted from blood, obtained in a trial of the OX40 agonist ivuxolimab. The receptor's source is an adult with an advanced solid tumor such as melanoma, head and neck, liver or kidney cancer. This CDR3 reads CATRLGRQETQYF. CDR3 DNA sequence: TGTGCCACTCGCCTCGGGCGTCAAGAGACCCAGTACTTC.